This TCR beta chain derives from a study of blood T cell repertoires in COVID-19. Profiled with immunoSEQ multiplex PCR; TCRdb holds only in-frame clones, not every one. The sample contains approximately 120,000 clones, approximately 90% of which appear only once. The germline gives CDR1 SGHVS, CDR2 FNYEAQ. This CDR3 has 16 residues. Trimming removed 0 bases at V and 3 bases at J, with 14 bases between. It was during active infection that Seattle patients were enrolled and then longitudinally followed. Input material: peripheral blood. This rearrangement joins TRBV7-6 to TRBJ1-2; D remains ambiguous. The sequence came from a man in his fifties with COVID-19, enrolled during active disease. In nucleotides, the CDR3 is TGTGCCAGCAGCTTAGCCTCGGGTGGCGAGGACTATGGCTACACCTTC. Amino acids: CASSLASGGEDYGYTF.